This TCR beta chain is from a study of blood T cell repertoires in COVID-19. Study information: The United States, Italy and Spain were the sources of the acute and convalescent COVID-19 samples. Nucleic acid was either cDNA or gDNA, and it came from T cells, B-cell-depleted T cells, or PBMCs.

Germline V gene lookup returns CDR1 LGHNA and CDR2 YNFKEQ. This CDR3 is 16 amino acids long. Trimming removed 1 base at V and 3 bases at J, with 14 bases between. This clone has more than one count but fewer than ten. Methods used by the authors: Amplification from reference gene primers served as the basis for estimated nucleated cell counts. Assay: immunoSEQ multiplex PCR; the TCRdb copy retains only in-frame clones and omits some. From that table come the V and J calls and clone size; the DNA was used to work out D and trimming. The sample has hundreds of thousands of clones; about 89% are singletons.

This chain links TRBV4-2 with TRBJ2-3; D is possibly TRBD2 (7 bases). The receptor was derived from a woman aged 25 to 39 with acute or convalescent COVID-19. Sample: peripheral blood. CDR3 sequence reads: CASSQGRGGGTDTQYF. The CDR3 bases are TGTGCCAGCAGCCAAGGGCGCGGGGGCGGAACAGATACGCAGTATTTT.